This T cell receptor (beta chain) was observed in a study of cytomegalovirus exposure and HLA in healthy donors. The ends were cut back, 0 bases at V and 4 bases at J, with 13 bases in the middle. Per germline, CDR1 SGHAT and CDR2 FQDESV (reference sequence). This CDR3 region has 15 residues. Study results and limitations: Another analysis was done later, and it associated 15,000 or so TCR beta sequences with HLA alleles at 0.05 false discovery rate. In a later analysis, V- and J-gene trimming of beta chains associated with a DCLRE1C missense variant, replicated independently. In a later analysis, donors in an Asian-associated ancestry cluster reportedly had fewer N-insertions in productive TCRs than the cohort mean. Three CMV-associated chains were confirmed in vitro to be specific for CMV antigens.

The PCR employed 60 Vbeta primers together with 13 Jbeta primers. Data came from immunoSEQ multiplex PCR; TCRdb stores just in-frame clones and leaves some out. The table lists about 160,000 clones, approximately 81% of them singletons. For this clone: The antigen is not known.

V usage is TRBV11-1 and J usage is TRBJ2-7; possible D gene TRBD2, 6 bases. This TCR was recovered from a man aged 25-45 years in good health and CMV-seronegative. Material: PBMCs. The CDR3 loop is CASSLAPGLSYEQYF. The CDR3 DNA is TGTGCCAGCAGCTTAGCTCCGGGACTCTCTTACGAGCAGTACTTC.